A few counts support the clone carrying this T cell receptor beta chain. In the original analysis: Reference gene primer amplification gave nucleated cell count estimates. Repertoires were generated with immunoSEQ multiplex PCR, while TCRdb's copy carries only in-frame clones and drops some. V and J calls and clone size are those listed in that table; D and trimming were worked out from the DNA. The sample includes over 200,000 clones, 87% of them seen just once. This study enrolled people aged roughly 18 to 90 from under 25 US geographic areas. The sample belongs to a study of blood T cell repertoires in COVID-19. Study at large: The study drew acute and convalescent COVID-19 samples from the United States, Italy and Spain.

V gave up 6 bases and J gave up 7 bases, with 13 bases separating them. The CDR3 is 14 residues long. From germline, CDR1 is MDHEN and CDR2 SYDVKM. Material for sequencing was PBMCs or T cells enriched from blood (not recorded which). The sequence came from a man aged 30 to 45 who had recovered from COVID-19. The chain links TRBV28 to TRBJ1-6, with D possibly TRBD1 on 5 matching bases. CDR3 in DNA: TGTGCCAGCAGGTTGCAGGGCGAGAATTCACCCCTCCACTTT. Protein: CASRLQGENSPLHF.